This T cell receptor (beta chain) was sequenced in a study of beta chain features in type 1 diabetes. cDNA synthesis used the whole RNA isolate, giving expressed TCRB sequences. Using immunoSEQ multiplex PCR, the repertoire was profiled, and TCRdb retains in-frame clones only, with some absent. This table holds just over 450,000 clones, around 30% found once. Germline V gene data show CDR1 as MNHNY and CDR2 as SVGAGI (reference sequence). This CDR3 comprises 12 residues. V lost 4 bases to trimming and J lost 2 bases, with 6 bases between them. This clone turned up a few times. Other DNA variants within this sample encode the same CDR3.

This clonotype was sampled from a man between 18 and 29 years old in good health. The chain joins TRBV6-6 to TRBJ2-7; D perhaps matches TRBD1 (6 bases). What was sequenced was naive CD4+ T cells from blood. CDR3 sequence: CASSSGAYEQYF. The CDR3 DNA follows: TGTGCCAGCAGTTCAGGGGCCTACGAGCAGTACTTC.